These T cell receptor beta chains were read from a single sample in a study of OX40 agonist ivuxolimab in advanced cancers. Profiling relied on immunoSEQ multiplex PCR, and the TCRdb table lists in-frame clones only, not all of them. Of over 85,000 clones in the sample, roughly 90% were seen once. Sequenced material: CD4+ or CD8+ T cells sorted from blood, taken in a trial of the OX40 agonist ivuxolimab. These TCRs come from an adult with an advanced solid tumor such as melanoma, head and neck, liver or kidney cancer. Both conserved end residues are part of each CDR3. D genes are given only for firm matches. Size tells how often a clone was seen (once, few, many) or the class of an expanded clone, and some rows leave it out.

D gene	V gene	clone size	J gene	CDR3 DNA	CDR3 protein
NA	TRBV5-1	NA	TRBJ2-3	TGCGCCACCGCACGGGCGGGGGCCGTTACAGATACGCAGTATTTT	CATARAGAVTDTQYF
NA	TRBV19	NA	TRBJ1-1	TGTGCCAGTAGTTCCCGGGGGAGGGGTCGGACTGAAGCTTTCTTT	CASSSRGRGRTEAFF
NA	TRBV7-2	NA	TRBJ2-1	TGTGCCAGCAGCTTAGACAGCTCCTACAATGAGCAGTTCTTC	CASSLDSSYNEQFF
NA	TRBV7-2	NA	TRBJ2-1	TGTGCCAGCAGCCTAAGAGGGGGGCTGGGGAATGAGCAGTTCTTC	CASSLRGGLGNEQFF
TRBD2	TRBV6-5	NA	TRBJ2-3	TGTGCCAGCAGCCTAGCGGGAGGTAAAACAGATACGCAGTATTTT	CASSLAGGKTDTQYF
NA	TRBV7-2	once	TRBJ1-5	TGTGCCAGCAGCTCGAATTTAGAAGCAGCCGCGCATTTT	CASSSNLEAAAHF
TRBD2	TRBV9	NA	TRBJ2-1	TGTGCCAGCAGCGTTAGCGGGCCCTCCTACAATGAGCAGTTCTTC	CASSVSGPSYNEQFF
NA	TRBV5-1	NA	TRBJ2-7	TGCGCCAGCAGCGCTCAGGGTTACGAGCAGTACTTC	CASSAQGYEQYF
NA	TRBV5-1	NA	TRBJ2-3	TGCGCCAGCAGCTTGTCGCGGGGCTACACAGATACGCAGTATTTT	CASSLSRGYTDTQYF
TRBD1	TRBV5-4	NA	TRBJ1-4	TGTGCCAGCAGCTTGGGGGGGACAGGGGGTGAAAAACTGTTTTTT	CASSLGGTGGEKLFF
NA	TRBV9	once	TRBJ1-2	TGTGCCAGCAGCTCAAACGATATCTACACCTTC	CASSSNDIYTF
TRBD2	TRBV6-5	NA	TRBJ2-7	TGTGCCAGCAGTTATTCTAGCGGAGCCTACGAGCAGTACTTC	CASSYSSGAYEQYF
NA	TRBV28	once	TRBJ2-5	TGTGCCAGCAGTTTAACGACTCCGGAGACCCAGTACTTC	CASSLTTPETQYF
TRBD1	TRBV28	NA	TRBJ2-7	TGTGCCAGCAGTTTGGGGGGACAGGGTACCTACGAGCAGTACTTC	CASSLGGQGTYEQYF
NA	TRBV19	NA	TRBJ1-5	TGTGCCAGTAGTATCCTTCAATCCAGGAATCAGCCCCAGCATTTT	CASSILQSRNQPQHF
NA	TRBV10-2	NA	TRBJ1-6	TGCGCCAGCAGTGGTAGTAACCGGGGCTATAATTCACCCCTCCACTTT	CASSGSNRGYNSPLHF
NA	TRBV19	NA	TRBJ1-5	TGTGCCAGTAGTATCTCCTCCGACAGGACAGGCAATCAGCCCCAGCATTTT	CASSISSDRTGNQPQHF
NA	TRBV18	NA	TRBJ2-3	TGTGCCAGCTCACCACTGGGGACAAGGATGGGTTCATTGACGCAGTATTTT	CASSPLGTRMGSLTQYF
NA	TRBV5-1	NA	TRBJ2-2	TGCGCCAGCAGCCCGGGACCGAGGGACGGGGAGCTGTTTTTT	CASSPGPRDGELFF
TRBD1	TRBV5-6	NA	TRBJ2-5	TGTGCCAGCAGCGTGGGACAGGGGCGGGAGACCCAGTACTTC	CASSVGQGRETQYF
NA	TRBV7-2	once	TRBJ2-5	TGTGCCAGCAGCTTACACCCATCTAGCCAAGAGACCCAGTACTTC	CASSLHPSSQETQYF
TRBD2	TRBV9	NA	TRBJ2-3	TGTGCCAGCAGCGTACTAGCGGGCCGCACAGATACGCAGTATTTT	CASSVLAGRTDTQYF
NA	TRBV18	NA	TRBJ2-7	TGTGCCAGCTCACCTACAGGGGGGGGCTCCTACGAGCAGTACTTC	CASSPTGGGSYEQYF
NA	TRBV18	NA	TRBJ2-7	TGTGCCAGCTCACCAACCGGGCTCTCCTACGAGCAGTACTTC	CASSPTGLSYEQYF
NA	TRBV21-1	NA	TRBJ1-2	TGTGCCAGCAGCACGACAGGGGGCCAAGGCTACACCTTC	CASSTTGGQGYTF
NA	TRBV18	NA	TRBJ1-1	TGTGCCAGCTCACCACCAGGGATAAACACTGAAGCTTTCTTT	CASSPPGINTEAFF
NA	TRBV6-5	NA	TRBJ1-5	TGTGCCAGCAGTGTACAATTTAGCAATCAGCCCCAGCATTTT	CASSVQFSNQPQHF
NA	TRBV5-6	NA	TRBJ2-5	TGTGCCAGCAGCTGGGGTGGAGGGCTGGAGACCCAGTACTTC	CASSWGGGLETQYF
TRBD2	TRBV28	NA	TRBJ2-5	TGTGCCAGCAGTCCCCGGACTAGCGGTCGGGAAGAGACCCAGTACTTC	CASSPRTSGREETQYF
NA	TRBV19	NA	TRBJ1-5	TGTGCCAGTAGTCCCCGTGGGGGGAGCAATCAGCCCCAGCATTTT	CASSPRGGSNQPQHF
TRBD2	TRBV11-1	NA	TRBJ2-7	TGTGCCAGCACCGAGAGCGGGAGGGCCTACGAGCAGTACTTC	CASTESGRAYEQYF